This TCR beta chain originates from a study of T cell responses to AZD1222 COVID-19 vaccine. Here immunoSEQ multiplex PCR was the method, and the copy in TCRdb shows in-frame clones only, minus some. The table lists under 150,000 clones, over 85% of them singletons. Recipients boosted at about 4 weeks or about 12 weeks are pooled. For this clone: Its specificity is not known.

The germline CDR1 and CDR2 sequences are SQVTM and ANQGSEA. The germline V and J ends were trimmed by 6 bases and 1 base, with 6 bases remaining between them. The CDR3 contains 11 residues. Study-level points and caveats: Clonal diversity was possibly underestimated; the donors were predominantly white British and more often female.

The chain links TRBV29-1 to TRBJ2-5; D ambiguous. This TCR was sampled from an adult who received the AZD1222 COVID-19 vaccine. The sequencing here drew on peripheral blood, taken 28 days after the second AZD1222 dose. The CDR3 region is CSVSSQETQYF. As DNA, the CDR3 is TGCAGCGTCAGTTCCCAAGAGACCCAGTACTTC.